This T cell receptor beta chain stems from a study of Ad26.COV2.S vaccination and SARS-CoV-2 variants. Whole-study findings and limits: It was found that vaccine and placebo recipients had similar non-spike TCR breadth.

The sample's treatment: some 20 received Ad26.COV2.S at low or high dose, single or two shots; a few received placebo; per-sample allocation not given. Repertoires come from day 63 after the first vaccine or placebo injection. There are a few counts of this clone. No antigen is known for it. V was shortened by 0 bases and J by 8 bases, with 12 bases between the two germline ends. The CDR3 contains 14 residues. Germline V CDR1 and CDR2: SGHNT, YYREEE (reference sequence). Assay used: immunoSEQ multiplex PCR; TCRdb lists only in-frame clones, some missing. The sample holds about 420,000 clones; over 75% are singletons and the top ten take 3.6%.

The chain recombines TRBV5-4 with TRBJ2-1; D is perhaps TRBD1 (5 bases). This receptor was identified in a person between 18 and 65 years old who received the Ad26.COV2.S COVID-19 vaccine or a placebo. Sequences were derived from peripheral blood, sampled in a trial of Ad26.COV2.S vaccine versus placebo. This chain's CDR3 is CASSLEPLGDEQFF. CDR3 coding DNA: TGTGCCAGCAGCTTGGAGCCATTAGGGGATGAGCAGTTCTTC.